The clone carrying this TCR beta chain has only one observation. No antigen is known for it. The PCR ran on 60 Vbeta and 13 Jbeta primers. Original processing methods: A later analysis counted 70 million to 85 million unique TCR beta chains, some 12 million shared. The protocol was immunoSEQ multiplex PCR, while the TCRdb copy is restricted to in-frame clones and leaves out a portion. The V and J calls and the clone size are those of that table, but D and trimming were determined from the DNA. The sample has 77,000 or so clones, 78% seen once. These data are taken from a study of cytomegalovirus exposure and HLA in healthy donors. Findings of the study overall: Across donors, most TCRs were seen rarely, yet some public ones were widespread. 150 to 200 TCR beta chains were listed as cytomegalovirus-associated. TCR beta V- and J-gene trimming was later associated with a missense DCLRE1C variant.

V lost 1 base to trimming and J lost 4 bases, with 17 bases between them. This CDR3 is built from 17 residues. Germline loops: CDR1 LNHDA, CDR2 SQIVND (reference sequence). The sample taken for sequencing was PBMCs. This chain links TRBV19 with TRBJ2-1; D is possibly TRBD1 (6 bases). The sequence was obtained from a man between 35 and 55 years old in good health and CMV-seronegative. The DNA for the CDR3 is TGTGCCAGTAGTATAGGGCCCCTAGGGGGTGGATACAATGAGCAGTTCTTC. It translates to CASSIGPLGGGYNEQFF.